Listed here are 4 T cell receptor beta chains from one sample, sequenced in a study of early T cells in non-severe SARS-CoV-2 infection. TCRdb fed the 5' RACE reads into MiXCR, producing one record per CDR3 protein. The sample holds roughly 69,000 distinct CDR3 sequences, under 9.5% seen once. The sample was whole blood. The receptors stem from an adult who was a healthcare worker with PCR-confirmed SARS-CoV-2 infection or an uninfected control (not recorded which).

Remarks on this clonotype: The conserved final phenylalanine or tryptophan is absent from the CDR3, which likely points to a read error. The chain is built from TRBV28 and TRBJ1-6; D might be TRBD1 (6 bases). Germline V lookup: CDR1 MDHEN, CDR2 SYDVKM. This CDR3 contains 13 residues. V lost 5 bases and J 8 bases, leaving 10 bases between the germline ends. CDR3 residues: CASSKQGYSPLHS. As DNA, the CDR3 is TGTGCCAGCAGTAAACAGGGTTATTCACCCCTCCACTCT.

There are many counts of this clonotype. CDR3 in amino acids: CSARVRGRSYNEQFF. The CDR3 coding sequence is TGCAGTGCTAGGGTTAGGGGGAGGTCCTACAATGAGCAGTTCTTC. The chain has TRBV20-1 and TRBJ2-1, with D perhaps being TRBD1 or TRBD2 (6 bases each). The ends were cut back, 3 bases at V and 1 base at J, with 13 bases in the middle. Germline assignment: CDR1 DFQATT and CDR2 SNEGSKA (reference sequence). The length of the CDR3 is 15 residues.

This clonotype was detected many times. This chain links TRBV9 with TRBJ2-7, with 11 bases identical to TRBD1. CDR3 length: 14 amino acids. In germline, CDR1 is SGDLS, CDR2 YYNGEE. V shed 2 bases and J 6 bases; nucleotides not matched to a gene: 4. The CDR3: CASSVGQGASEQYF. CDR3 nucleotide sequence: TGTGCCAGCAGCGTTGGACAGGGGGCTTCCGAGCAGTACTTC.

This clonotype was observed once. One end of the junction does not line up with germline, which may come from a read error. The chain combines TRBV3-1 with TRBJ1-1; no firm D call. The CDR3 length is 13 residues. Germline values: CDR1 LGHDT, CDR2 YNNKEL (reference sequence). Written as DNA, the CDR3 is TGTGCCAGCAGCCCCGACACGAACACTGAAACTTTCTTT. Translating gives CASSPDTNTETFF.